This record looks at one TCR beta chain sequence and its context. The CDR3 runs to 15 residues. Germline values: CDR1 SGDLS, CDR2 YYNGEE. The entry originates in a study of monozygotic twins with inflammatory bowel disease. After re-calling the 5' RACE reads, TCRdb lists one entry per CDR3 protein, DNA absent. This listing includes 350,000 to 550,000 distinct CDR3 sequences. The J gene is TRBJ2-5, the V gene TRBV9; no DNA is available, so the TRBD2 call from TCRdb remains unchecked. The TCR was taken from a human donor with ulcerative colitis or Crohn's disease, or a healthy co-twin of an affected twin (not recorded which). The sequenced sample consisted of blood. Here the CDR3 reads CASSPSGVAGETQYF. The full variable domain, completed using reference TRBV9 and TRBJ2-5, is DSGVTQTPKHLITATGQRVTLRCSPRSGDLSVYWYQQSLDQGLQFLIQYYNGEERAKGNILERFSAQQFPDLHSELNLSSLELGDSALYFCASSPSGVAGETQYFGPGTRLLVL.